This record covers a single T cell receptor beta chain. The data were taken from a study of T cell changes during pregnancy in multiple sclerosis. The length of the CDR3 is 9 residues. Trimming cost V 6 bases and J 5 bases, with 5 bases left between them. Germline lookup yields CDR1 DFQATT and CDR2 SNEGSKA (reference sequence). Sequencing was performed with immunoSEQ multiplex PCR; in TCRdb, only in-frame clones are kept and a portion is missing. Of roughly 80,000 clones listed, 93% are singletons. The sequenced sample was peripheral blood, obtained in the second trimester of pregnancy. The V call is TRBV20-1, the J call TRBJ2-7; D unclear. This TCR derives from a female donor with multiple sclerosis, enrolled in a pregnancy study. CDR3 sequence reads: CSARHEQYF. For the CDR3, the DNA is TGCAGTGCCCGTCACGAGCAGTACTTC.